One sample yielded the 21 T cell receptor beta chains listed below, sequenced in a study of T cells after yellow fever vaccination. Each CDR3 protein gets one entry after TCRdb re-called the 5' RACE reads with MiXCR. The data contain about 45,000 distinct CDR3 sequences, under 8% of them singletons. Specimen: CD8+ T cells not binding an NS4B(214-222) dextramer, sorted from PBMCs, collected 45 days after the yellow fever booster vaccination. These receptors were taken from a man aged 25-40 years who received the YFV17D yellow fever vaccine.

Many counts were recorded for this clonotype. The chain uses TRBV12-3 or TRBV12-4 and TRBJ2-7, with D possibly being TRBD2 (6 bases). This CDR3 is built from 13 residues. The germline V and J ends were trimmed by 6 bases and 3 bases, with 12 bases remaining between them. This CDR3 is CASSDGGGYEQYF. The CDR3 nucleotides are TGTGCCAGCAGCGACGGGGGAGGCTACGAGCAGTACTTC.

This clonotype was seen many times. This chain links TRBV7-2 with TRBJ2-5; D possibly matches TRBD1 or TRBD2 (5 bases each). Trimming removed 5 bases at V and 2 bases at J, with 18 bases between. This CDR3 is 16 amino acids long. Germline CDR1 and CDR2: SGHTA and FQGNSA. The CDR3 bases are TGTGCCAGCAGCCTCCCGGGGACCTCCCGACAAGAGACCCAGTACTTC. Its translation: CASSLPGTSRQETQYF.

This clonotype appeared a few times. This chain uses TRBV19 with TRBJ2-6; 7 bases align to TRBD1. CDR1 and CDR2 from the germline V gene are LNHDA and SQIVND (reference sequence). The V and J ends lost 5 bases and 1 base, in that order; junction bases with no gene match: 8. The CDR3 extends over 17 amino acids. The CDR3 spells CASSPGQVFSGANVLTF. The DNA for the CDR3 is TGTGCCAGTAGTCCCGGACAGGTATTTTCTGGGGCCAACGTCCTGACTTTC. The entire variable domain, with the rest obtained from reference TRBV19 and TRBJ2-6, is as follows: DGGITQSPKYLFRKEGQNVTLSCEQNLNHDAMYWYRQDPGQGLRLIYYSQIVNDFQKGDIAEGYSVSREKKESFPLTVTSAQKNPTAFYLCASSPGQVFSGANVLTFGAGSRLTVL.

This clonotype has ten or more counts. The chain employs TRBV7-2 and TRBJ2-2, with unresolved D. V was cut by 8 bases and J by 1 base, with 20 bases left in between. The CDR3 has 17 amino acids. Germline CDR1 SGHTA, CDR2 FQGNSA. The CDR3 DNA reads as TGTGCCAGCGTATTCGACCTCGGAGTTGTGAACACCGGGGAGCTGTTTTTT. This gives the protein CASVFDLGVVNTGELFF.

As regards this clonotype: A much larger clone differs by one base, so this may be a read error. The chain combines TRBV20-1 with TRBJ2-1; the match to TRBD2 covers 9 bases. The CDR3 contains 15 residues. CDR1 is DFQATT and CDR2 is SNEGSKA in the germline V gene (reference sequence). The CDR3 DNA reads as TGCAATGCAAGAGCCCTAGCGGGGTCCTACAATGAGCAGTTCTTC. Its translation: CNARALAGSYNEQFF.

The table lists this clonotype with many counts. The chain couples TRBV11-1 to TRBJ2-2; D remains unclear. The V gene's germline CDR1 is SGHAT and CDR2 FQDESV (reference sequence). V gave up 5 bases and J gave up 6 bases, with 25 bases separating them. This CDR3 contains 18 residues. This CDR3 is CASSPTSPRAVGSGELFF. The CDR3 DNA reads TGTGCCAGCAGCCCAACATCTCCTAGGGCTGTTGGGTCCGGGGAGCTGTTTTTT.

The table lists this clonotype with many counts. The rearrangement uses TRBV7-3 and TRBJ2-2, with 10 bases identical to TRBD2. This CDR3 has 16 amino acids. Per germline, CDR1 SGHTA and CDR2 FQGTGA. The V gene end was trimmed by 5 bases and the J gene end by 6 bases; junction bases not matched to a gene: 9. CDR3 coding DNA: TGTGCCAGCAGCCCTCGACTAGCGGGTGTCGCCGGGGAGCTGTTTTTT. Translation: CASSPRLAGVAGELFF.

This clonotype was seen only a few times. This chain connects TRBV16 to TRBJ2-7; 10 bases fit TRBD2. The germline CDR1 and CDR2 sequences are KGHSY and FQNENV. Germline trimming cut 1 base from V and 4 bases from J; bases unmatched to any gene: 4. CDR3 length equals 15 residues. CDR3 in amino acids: CASSQYLAGVYEQYF. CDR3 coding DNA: TGTGCCAGCAGCCAATATCTAGCGGGAGTATACGAGCAGTACTTC. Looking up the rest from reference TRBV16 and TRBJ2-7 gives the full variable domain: GEEVAQTPKHLVRGEGQKAKLYCAPIKGHSYVFWYQQVLKNEFKFLISFQNENVFDETGMPKERFSAKCLPNSPCSLEIQATKLEDSAVYFCASSQYLAGVYEQYFGPGTRLTVT.

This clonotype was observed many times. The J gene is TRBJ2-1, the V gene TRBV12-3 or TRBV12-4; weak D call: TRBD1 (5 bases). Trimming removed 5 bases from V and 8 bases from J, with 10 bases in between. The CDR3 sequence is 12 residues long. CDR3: CASSPQGYEQFF. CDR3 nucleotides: TGTGCCAGCAGTCCCCAGGGATATGAGCAGTTCTTC.

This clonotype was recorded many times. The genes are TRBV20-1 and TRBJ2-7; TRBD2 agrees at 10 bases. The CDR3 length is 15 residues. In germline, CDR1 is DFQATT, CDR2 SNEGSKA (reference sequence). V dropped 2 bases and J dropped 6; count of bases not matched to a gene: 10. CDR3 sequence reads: CSARSLAGVGAEQYF. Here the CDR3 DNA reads TGCAGTGCTAGATCTCTAGCGGGAGTAGGTGCCGAGCAGTACTTC.

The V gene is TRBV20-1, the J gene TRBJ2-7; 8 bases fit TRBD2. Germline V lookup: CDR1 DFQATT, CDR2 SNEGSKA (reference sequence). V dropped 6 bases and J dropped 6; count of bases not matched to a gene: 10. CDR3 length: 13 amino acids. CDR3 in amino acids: CSAPGLVLGEQYF. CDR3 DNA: TGCAGTGCACCGGGACTAGTTCTAGGCGAGCAGTACTTC.

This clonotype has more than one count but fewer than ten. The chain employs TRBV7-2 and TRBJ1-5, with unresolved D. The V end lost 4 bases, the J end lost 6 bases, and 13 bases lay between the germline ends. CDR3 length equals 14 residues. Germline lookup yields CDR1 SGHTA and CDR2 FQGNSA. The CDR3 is CASSYLVGIQPQHF. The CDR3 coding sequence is TGTGCCAGCAGCTATCTTGTGGGGATTCAGCCCCAGCATTTT.

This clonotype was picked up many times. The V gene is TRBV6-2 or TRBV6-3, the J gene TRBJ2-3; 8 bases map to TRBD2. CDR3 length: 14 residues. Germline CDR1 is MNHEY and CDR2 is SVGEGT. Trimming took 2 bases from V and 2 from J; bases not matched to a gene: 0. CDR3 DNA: TGTGCCAGCAGTTACGGACTAGCCACAGATACGCAGTATTTT. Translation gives CASSYGLATDTQYF.

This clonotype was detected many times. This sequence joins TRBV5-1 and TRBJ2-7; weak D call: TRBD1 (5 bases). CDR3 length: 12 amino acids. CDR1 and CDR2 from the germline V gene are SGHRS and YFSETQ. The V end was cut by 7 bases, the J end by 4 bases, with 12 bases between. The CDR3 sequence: CASGRTFYEQYF. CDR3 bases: TGCGCCAGCGGCAGGACATTTTACGAGCAGTACTTC. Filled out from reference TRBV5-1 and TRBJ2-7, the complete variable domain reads KAGVTQTPRYLIKTRGQQVTLSCSPISGHRSVSWYQQTPGQGLQFLFEYFSETQRNKGNFPGRFSGRQFSNSRSEMNVSTLELGDSALYLCASGRTFYEQYFGPGTRLTVT.

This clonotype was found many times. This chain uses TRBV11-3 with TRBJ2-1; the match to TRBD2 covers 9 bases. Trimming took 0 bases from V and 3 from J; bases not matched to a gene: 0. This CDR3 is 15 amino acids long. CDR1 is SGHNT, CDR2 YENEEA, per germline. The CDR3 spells CASSLEAGGYNEQFF. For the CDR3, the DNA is TGTGCCAGCAGCTTAGAAGCGGGAGGCTACAATGAGCAGTTCTTC.

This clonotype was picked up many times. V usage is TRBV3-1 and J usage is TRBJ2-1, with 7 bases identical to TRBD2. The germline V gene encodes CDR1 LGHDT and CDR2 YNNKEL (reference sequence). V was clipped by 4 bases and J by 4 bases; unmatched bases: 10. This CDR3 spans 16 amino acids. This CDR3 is CASSPKSSGIYNEQFF. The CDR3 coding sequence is TGTGCCAGCAGCCCTAAATCTAGCGGTATATACAATGAGCAGTTCTTC.

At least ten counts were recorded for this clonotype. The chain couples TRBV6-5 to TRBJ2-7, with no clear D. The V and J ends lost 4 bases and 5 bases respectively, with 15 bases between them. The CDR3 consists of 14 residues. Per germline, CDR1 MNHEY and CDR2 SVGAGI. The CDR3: CASSFRATLDEQYF. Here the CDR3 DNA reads TGTGCCAGCAGTTTTCGTGCCACCCTAGACGAGCAGTACTTC.

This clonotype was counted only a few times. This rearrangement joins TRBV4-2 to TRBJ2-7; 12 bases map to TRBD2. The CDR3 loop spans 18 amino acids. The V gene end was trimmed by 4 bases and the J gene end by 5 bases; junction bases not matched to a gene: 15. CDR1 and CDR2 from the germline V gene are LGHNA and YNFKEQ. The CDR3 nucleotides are TGTGCCAGCAGCCGGCTCCCGCCGGGACTAGCGGGCCTGAACGAGCAGTACTTC. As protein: CASSRLPPGLAGLNEQYF.

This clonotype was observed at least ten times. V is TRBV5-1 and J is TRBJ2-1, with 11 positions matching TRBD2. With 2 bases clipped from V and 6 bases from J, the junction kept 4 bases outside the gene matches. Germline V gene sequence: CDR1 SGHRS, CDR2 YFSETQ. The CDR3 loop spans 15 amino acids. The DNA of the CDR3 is TGCGCCAGCAGCTTTACTAGCGGGAGCTCCAATGAGCAGTTCTTC. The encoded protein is CASSFTSGSSNEQFF.

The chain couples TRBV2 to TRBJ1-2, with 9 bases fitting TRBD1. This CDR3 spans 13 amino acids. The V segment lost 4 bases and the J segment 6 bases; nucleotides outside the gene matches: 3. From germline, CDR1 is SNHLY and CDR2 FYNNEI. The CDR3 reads CASSGDRDDGYTF. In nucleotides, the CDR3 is TGTGCCAGCAGTGGGGACAGGGATGATGGCTACACCTTC.

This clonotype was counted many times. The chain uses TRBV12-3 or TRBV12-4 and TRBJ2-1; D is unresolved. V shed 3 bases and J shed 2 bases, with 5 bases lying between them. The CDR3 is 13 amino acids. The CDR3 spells CASSFLTYNEQFF. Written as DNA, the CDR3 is TGTGCCAGCAGTTTTTTGACCTACAATGAGCAGTTCTTC.